These 2 T cell receptor beta chains were sequenced from one sample in a study of CD4 and CD8 cells across lung adenocarcinoma regions. TCRdb processed the PCR reads anew with MiXCR; each CDR3 protein has one entry. Found here are almost 5,000 distinct CDR3 sequences, 60% of them singletons; the top ten hold approximately 15%. The sample was CD4+ T cells from the center of a lung tumor. These receptors originate from a male donor with lung adenocarcinoma. The CD4 and CD8 labels of this study may be unreliable.

This clonotype showed up just a few times. No DNA is shown, since the ends of the CDR3 on it are uncertain; the CDR3 is the one TCRdb lists. The chain employs TRBV7-2 and TRBJ1-6; TRBD1, the table's D call, was not compared with the DNA. The CDR3 is 16 amino acids long, termini counted. In germline, CDR1 is SGHTA, CDR2 FQGNSA. CDR3 loop: CASSLAWGGGNYEQYF.

The chain couples TRBV6-1 to TRBJ2-1, with 9 bases matching TRBD2. V lost 1 base to trimming and J lost 10 bases; unmatched junction nucleotides: 8. Germline lookup yields CDR1 MNHNS and CDR2 SASEGT. CDR3 length equals 15 residues. In DNA form, the CDR3 reads TGTGCCAGCAGTGAAGGGCTAGCGGGAAACTACGAGCAGTTCTTC. This gives the protein CASSEGLAGNYEQFF.